The TCR beta chain described here comes from a study of early T cells in non-severe SARS-CoV-2 infection. For the study at large: The sequenced material was bulk RNA from unsorted whole blood, and its chains were unpaired.

In this sample, this clonotype turned up many times. Its antigen remains unidentified. Individual cDNA molecules carried attached unique molecular identifiers. TCRdb independently ran MiXCR on the 5' RACE reads; one entry per CDR3 protein. This table has 30,000 to 35,000 distinct CDR3 sequences, roughly 7.2% appearing once. Trimming cost V 11 bases and J 1 base; bases outside gene matches: 22. CDR1 is WSHSY and CDR2 is SAAADI in the germline V gene. The CDR3 contains 18 residues. Whole-study findings and limits: Anti-spike CD8 responses were favored by VDJdb matching, which missed private and CD4 specificities.

The V and J genes are TRBV10-2 and TRBJ1-1, with 7 bases matching TRBD1. This TCR derives from an adult who was a healthcare worker with PCR-confirmed SARS-CoV-2 infection or an uninfected control (not recorded which). Sequenced material: whole blood. The CDR3 loop reads CAVTGVGTGRPENTEAFF. In DNA form, the CDR3 reads TGCGCCGTTACAGGGGTAGGCACTGGACGCCCTGAGAACACTGAAGCTTTCTTT.